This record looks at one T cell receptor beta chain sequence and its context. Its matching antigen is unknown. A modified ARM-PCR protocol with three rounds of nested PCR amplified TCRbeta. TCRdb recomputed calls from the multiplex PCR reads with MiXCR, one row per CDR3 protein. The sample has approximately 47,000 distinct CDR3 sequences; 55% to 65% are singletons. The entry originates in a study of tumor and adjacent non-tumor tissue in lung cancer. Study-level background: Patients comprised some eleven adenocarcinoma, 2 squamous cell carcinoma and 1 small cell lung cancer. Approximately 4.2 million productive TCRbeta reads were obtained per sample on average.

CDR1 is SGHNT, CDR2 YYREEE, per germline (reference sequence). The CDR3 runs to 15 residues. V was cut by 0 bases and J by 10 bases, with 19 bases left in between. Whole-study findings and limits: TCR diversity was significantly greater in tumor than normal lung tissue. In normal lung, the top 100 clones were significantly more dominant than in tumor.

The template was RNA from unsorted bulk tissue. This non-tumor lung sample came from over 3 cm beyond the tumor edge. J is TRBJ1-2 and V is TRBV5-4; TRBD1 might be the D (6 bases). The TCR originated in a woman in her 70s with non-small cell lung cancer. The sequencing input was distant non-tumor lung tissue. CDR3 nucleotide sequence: TGTGCCAGCAGCTTGGGGGGGCCAGTGGTGGTTGACTACACCTTC. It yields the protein CASSLGGPVVVDYTF.